The 12 T cell receptor beta chains below were found in one sample sequenced in a study of Ad26.COV2.S vaccination and SARS-CoV-2 variants. Treatment described: roughly 20 received Ad26.COV2.S at low or high dose, single or two shots; about 5 received placebo; per-sample allocation not given. Specimens were obtained on day 63 following the first vaccine or placebo injection. Some clones are missing from TCRdb's copy, which holds only in-frame ones; the method was immunoSEQ multiplex PCR. The sample has about 320,000 clones, approximately 80% seen once. The specimen was peripheral blood, collected in a trial of Ad26.COV2.S vaccine versus placebo. The receptors stem from a person between 18 and 65 years old who received the Ad26.COV2.S COVID-19 vaccine or a placebo.

The count of this clone is one. The J gene is TRBJ1-1, the V gene TRBV6-5; unclear D gene. The CDR3 covers 12 residues. Trimming cost V 4 bases and J 4 bases, with 7 bases left between them. Germline CDR1 and CDR2: MNHEY and SVGAGI. DNA of the CDR3: TGTGCCAGCAGTTTTCTGGGCACTGAAGCTTTCTTT. Protein: CASSFLGTEAFF.

The chain has TRBV19 and TRBJ1-6; 9 positions agree with TRBD1. The V segment lost 1 base and the J segment 7 bases; nucleotides outside the gene matches: 2. The CDR3 is 15 amino acids. The germline CDR1 and CDR2 sequences are LNHDA and SQIVND (reference sequence). CDR3 sequence: CASSIVDRGNSPLHF. In DNA form, the CDR3 reads TGTGCCAGTAGTATAGTTGACAGGGGGAATTCACCCCTCCACTTT. The whole variable domain, filled in from reference TRBV19 and TRBJ1-6, reads DGGITQSPKYLFRKEGQNVTLSCEQNLNHDAMYWYRQDPGQGLRLIYYSQIVNDFQKGDIAEGYSVSREKKESFPLTVTSAQKNPTAFYLCASSIVDRGNSPLHFGNGTRLTVT.

The V and J genes are TRBV3-1 (or the pseudogene TRBV3-2) and TRBJ2-1, with 7 positions matching TRBD1. Germline trimming cut 4 bases from V and 11 bases from J; bases unmatched to any gene: 11. Looked up from germline, CDR1 is LGHDT and CDR2 is YNNKEL (reference sequence). The CDR3 is 14 residues long. In DNA, the CDR3 is TGTGCCAGCAGCCGGACAGGAGGTGGCCGGAAGCAGTTCTTC. Encoded protein: CASSRTGGGRKQFF.

The rearrangement links TRBV5-1 to TRBJ1-2; D gene unclear. The CDR3 is made up of 14 amino acids. Germline lookup yields CDR1 SGHRS and CDR2 YFSETQ. Trimming shortened V by 3 bases and J by 8 bases, and 17 bases separated the two germline ends. The CDR3 loop reads CASSSEGTIGGYTF. The CDR3 DNA sequence: TGCGCCAGCAGCTCGGAGGGTACTATAGGGGGCTACACCTTC. The full variable domain, in which reference TRBV5-1 and TRBJ1-2 provide the parts outside the CDR3, is KAGVTQTPRYLIKTRGQQVTLSCSPISGHRSVSWYQQTPGQGLQFLFEYFSETQRNKGNFPGRFSGRQFSNSRSEMNVSTLELGDSALYLCASSSEGTIGGYTFGSGTRLTVV.

This clone has a handful of counts. The chain links TRBV7-9 to TRBJ1-6; 7 positions agree with TRBD1. Germline V CDR1 and CDR2: SEHNR, FQNEAQ (reference sequence). The ends lost 1 base at V and 9 bases at J; junction bases unmatched: 6. The CDR3 has 15 residues. CDR3 coding DNA: TGTGCCAGCAGCTTAGGGAGGGGGCTTGGTTCACCCCTCCACTTT. This encodes CASSLGRGLGSPLHF.

V usage is TRBV20-1 and J usage is TRBJ2-3; 12 nucleotides match TRBD2. V dropped 3 bases and J dropped 5; count of bases not matched to a gene: 9. The CDR3 is 16 residues long. Germline-derived CDR1 and CDR2 are DFQATT and SNEGSKA (reference sequence). The CDR3 region has the DNA TGCAGTGCTAGTAGGTCTAGCGGGGGGGTTGGAGATACGCAGTATTTT. This codes for CSASRSSGGVGDTQYF.

This clone was picked up one time. The chain carries TRBV19 and TRBJ1-1; D perhaps matches TRBD1 (6 bases). The CDR3 spans 15 residues. V lost 6 bases and J 1 base, leaving 15 bases between the germline ends. The germline V gene has CDR1 LNHDA and CDR2 SQIVND (reference sequence). The chain's CDR3 is CASSRGGHKNTEAFF. CDR3 sequence (DNA): TGTGCCAGTAGCCGGGGGGGACACAAGAACACTGAAGCTTTCTTT.

This clone appeared a few times. Other DNA sequences in this specimen translate into the identical CDR3. The chain couples TRBV5-6 to TRBJ1-5, with unresolved D. The V end lost 4 bases, the J end lost 4 bases, and 9 bases lay between the germline ends. The CDR3 covers 13 residues. The V gene's germline CDR1 is SGHDT and CDR2 YYEEEE. CDR3 nucleotide sequence: TGTGCCAGCAGCCTGACGGGGAATCAGCCCCAGCATTTT. Translation: CASSLTGNQPQHF.

This rearrangement joins TRBV28 to TRBJ1-5, with TRBD1 identical over 9 bases. The germline V gene encodes CDR1 MDHEN and CDR2 SYDVKM. V was pared by 5 bases and J by 4 bases, with 3 bases of the junction left unmatched. The CDR3 totals 14 residues. Written as DNA, the CDR3 is TGTGCCAGCAGTGGGGACAGGGAGAATCAGCCCCAGCATTTT. Translated: CASSGDRENQPQHF.

This chain uses TRBV27 with TRBJ2-3, with D unresolved. The ends were cut back, 2 bases at V and 2 bases at J, with 8 bases in the middle. Germline V gene data show CDR1 as MNHEY and CDR2 as SMNVEV (reference sequence). This CDR3 is built from 14 residues. CDR3 nucleotides: TGTGCCAGCAGTTTAAACCAAGTCACAGATACGCAGTATTTT. Translated: CASSLNQVTDTQYF.

The chain carries TRBV3-1 (or the pseudogene TRBV3-2) and TRBJ2-1; 7 nucleotides line up with TRBD2. Germline V gives CDR1 LGHDT, CDR2 YNNKEL (reference sequence). V shed 4 bases and J 0 bases; nucleotides not matched to a gene: 9. This CDR3 has 17 amino acids. CDR3 region: CASSPTWGGSSYNEQFF. For the CDR3, the DNA is TGTGCCAGCAGCCCCACTTGGGGGGGTAGCTCCTACAATGAGCAGTTCTTC.

The J gene is TRBJ2-3, the V gene TRBV6-6; tentatively, D is TRBD1 (5 bases). Trimming left V 2 bases short and J 5 bases short, with 11 bases between. This CDR3 is 14 amino acids long. Germline assignment: CDR1 MNHNY and CDR2 SVGAGI (reference sequence). The CDR3 spells CASSYRGSGDTQYF. Written as DNA, the CDR3 is TGTGCCAGCAGTTACAGGGGATCTGGAGATACGCAGTATTTT.